This T cell receptor beta chain stems from a study of neurological immune-mediated disorders. Each CDR3 protein is one row after TCRdb ran MiXCR on the 5' RACE reads. Here the sample spans 50,000 to 70,000 distinct CDR3 sequences, roughly 13% being singletons. The CDR3 has 13 amino acids. CDR1 is SGHDN and CDR2 is FVKESK in the germline V gene. V lost 1 base to trimming and J lost 4 bases, with 5 bases between them. Source material: PBMCs. The sequence derives from a woman aged 60-70 years with HTLV-1-associated myelopathy (HAM/TSP). This chain uses TRBV14 with TRBJ2-1; no definite D call. CDR3: CASSQGLYNEQFF. For the CDR3, the DNA is TGTGCCAGCAGCCAAGGACTTTACAATGAGCAGTTCTTC.